This passage covers 7 T cell receptor beta chains from one sample sequenced in a study of blood T cell repertoires in COVID-19. TCRdb keeps only in-frame clones here, not all; method: immunoSEQ multiplex PCR. The sample has 150,000 or so clones, roughly 90% seen once. The specimen was PBMCs or T cells enriched from blood (not recorded which). These receptors were taken from a woman aged 35 to 49 who had been exposed to COVID-19.

The rearrangement links TRBV29-1 to TRBJ2-3; possibly TRBD1 or TRBD2 for D (6 bases each). Looked up from germline, CDR1 is SQVTM and CDR2 is ANQGSEA. V gave up 7 bases and J gave up 2 bases, with 16 bases separating them. CDR3 length: 14 residues. The CDR3 nucleotides are TGCAGCGGGGGGGACACCGCCTACACAGATACGCAGTATTTT. Amino acid sequence: CSGGDTAYTDTQYF.

This CDR3 reads CASSIAQMNTEAFF. As DNA, the CDR3 is TGTGCCAGTAGTATAGCCCAGATGAACACTGAAGCTTTCTTT. This chain joins TRBV19 and TRBJ1-1; D is unclear. Germline V CDR1 and CDR2: LNHDA, SQIVND (reference sequence). Trimming pared 1 base from V and 0 bases from J, leaving 6 bases between. CDR3 size: 14 residues.

This clone was seen a handful of times. The chain has TRBV2 and TRBJ1-4; D call uncertain. Germline CDR1 SNHLY, CDR2 FYNNEI. The CDR3 is 14 residues long. Between the trimmed V and J ends, which lost 6 bases and 2 bases, there was a span of 10 bases. Here the CDR3 reads CASSVSWTNEKLFF. In nucleotides, the CDR3 is TGTGCCAGCAGCGTTAGTTGGACTAATGAAAAACTGTTTTTT. Full variable domain (remainder filled in from reference TRBV2 and TRBJ1-4): EPEVTQTPSHQVTQMGQEVILRCVPISNHLYFYWYRQILGQKVEFLVSFYNNEISEKSEIFDDQFSVERPDGSNFTLKIRSTKLEDSAMYFCASSVSWTNEKLFFGSGTQLSVL.

This clone showed up just once. The chain links TRBV5-1 to TRBJ1-6, with TRBD1 as a possible D gene (6 bases). Germline V CDR1 and CDR2: SGHRS, YFSETQ. V was shortened by 4 bases and J by 13 bases, with 15 bases between the two germline ends. The CDR3 consists of 13 residues. The CDR3 nucleotides are TGCGCCAGCAGCGGATACAGGGACGAGCCCCTCCACTTT. Amino acids: CASSGYRDEPLHF.

The genes are TRBV18 and TRBJ2-2; D perhaps matches TRBD1 (7 bases). Trimming removed 2 bases at V and 1 base at J, with 14 bases between. This CDR3 contains 17 residues. CDR1 and CDR2 from the germline V gene are KGHSH and LQKENI. The CDR3, as DNA: TGTGCCAGCTCACCATCGGCGCAGGGGGGGAACACCGGGGAGCTGTTTTTT. This codes for CASSPSAQGGNTGELFF.

The chain carries TRBV5-1 and TRBJ1-2, with D possibly TRBD1 on 6 matching bases. Germline lookup yields CDR1 SGHRS and CDR2 YFSETQ. The CDR3 is 14 amino acids. Deletions cut 0 bases from V and 6 bases from J, with 12 bases between. The CDR3 sequence is CASSLEWGRDGYTF. The CDR3 DNA follows: TGCGCCAGCAGCTTGGAGTGGGGGCGGGATGGCTACACCTTC.

The genes are TRBV3-1 (or the pseudogene TRBV3-2) and TRBJ1-4; 7 bases map to TRBD1. Germline-derived CDR1 and CDR2 are LGHDT and YNNKEL (reference sequence). This CDR3 has 17 amino acids. Germline trimming cut 5 bases from V and 4 bases from J; bases unmatched to any gene: 13. The DNA for the CDR3 is TGTGCCAGCAGCGGGTTCACAGGGGTCGTGATTAATGAAAAACTGTTTTTT. Protein: CASSGFTGVVINEKLFF.